The source of this T cell receptor beta chain is a study of long-term antiretroviral therapy in people with HIV. The germline V gene has CDR1 LNHNV and CDR2 YYDKDF (reference sequence). Trimming stripped 0 bases from V and 7 bases from J, with 13 bases between. There are 15 residues in the CDR3. An immunoSEQ assay, version v3.0, was performed at survey level. Using immunoSEQ multiplex PCR, the repertoire was profiled, and TCRdb retains in-frame clones only, with some absent. The table has 15,000 or so clones, approximately 88% seen once; the top ten hold 11%. This receptor was obtained from a man in his forties or fifties with HIV. The material sequenced was unsorted PBMCs, taken 6.2 years after starting antiretroviral therapy. This chain connects TRBV15 to TRBJ2-1, with D uncertain. In DNA, the CDR3 is TGTGCCACCAGCAGAGAACCCGAAACAGTGAATGAGCAGTTCTTC. It encodes CATSREPETVNEQFF.